The clone carrying this T cell receptor beta chain was counted only a few times. This sample was included in a study of blood T cell repertoires in COVID-19. Across the study: T cells, B-cell-depleted T cells, or PBMCs supplied cDNA or gDNA.

CDR3 length: 14 residues. Trimming cost V 6 bases and J 7 bases, with 13 bases left between them. CDR1 is SNHLY and CDR2 is FYNNEI in the germline V gene. As processed by the authors: Nucleated cell number was recorded as an estimate derived from reference gene primer amplification. The method was immunoSEQ multiplex PCR; TCRdb's version includes in-frame clones alone and lacks a portion of them. Clonal size and the V and J genes are those of that table, whereas D and trimming came from the DNA. This sample has tens of thousands of clones; about 88% occur once, and the top ten carry around a quarter.

The TCR originated in a human donor in a cohort sampled during active COVID-19. V and J are TRBV2 and TRBJ1-6, with D possibly TRBD1 on 6 matching bases. Material: peripheral blood. In nucleotides, the CDR3 is TGTGCCAGCAGGGGAACAGGGTTGAATTCACCCCTCCACTTT. Residues: CASRGTGLNSPLHF.